These 3 T cell receptor beta chains were all obtained from the same sample, sequenced in a study of blood T cell repertoires in COVID-19. TCRdb's copy holds only in-frame clones and misses some; the assay was immunoSEQ multiplex PCR. Seen here are some 300,000 clones, 85% to 90% observed once, and the top ten hold approximately 2%. Sequenced material: PBMCs or T cells enriched from blood (not recorded which). The receptors stem from a woman aged 55-70 years in a cohort exposed to, infected with or recovered from COVID-19 (not recorded which).

The V gene is TRBV18, the J gene TRBJ2-7, with TRBD1 as a possible D gene (6 bases). There are 12 residues in the CDR3. The germline V gene encodes CDR1 KGHSH and CDR2 LQKENI. Trimming stripped 5 bases from V and 3 bases from J, with 8 bases between. The CDR3 spells CASSEGGYEQYF. In nucleotides, the CDR3 is TGTGCCAGCTCAGAAGGGGGCTACGAGCAGTACTTC.

The V and J genes are TRBV7-2 and TRBJ1-5; no clear D. Germline V gene data show CDR1 as SGHTA and CDR2 as FQGNSA. The germline V and J ends were trimmed by 5 bases and 4 bases, with 9 bases remaining between them. The CDR3 runs 13 residues. CDR3 DNA sequence: TGTGCCAGCAGCCCAGTGCGGAATCAGCCCCAGCATTTT. This sequence encodes CASSPVRNQPQHF.

This chain connects TRBV10-1 to TRBJ2-5; 7 bases agree with TRBD1. Germline trimming cut 6 bases from V and 2 bases from J; bases unmatched to any gene: 9. There are 15 residues in the CDR3. CDR1 is WNHNN and CDR2 is SYGVQD in the germline V gene (reference sequence). The CDR3 here is CASSLGQALQETQYF. CDR3 nucleotide sequence: TGCGCCAGCAGCCTCGGACAGGCCTTGCAAGAGACCCAGTACTTC.